Presented here are 3 T cell receptor beta chains from one specimen sequenced in a study of identical twins. TCRdb used MiXCR to reprocess the 5' RACE reads, holding one entry per CDR3 protein. The data contain under 250,000 distinct CDR3 sequences, 9.5% to 15% of them singletons. The data also belong to a second study, concerning yellow fever vaccine responses in identical twins.

The specimen sequenced was memory (CD45RO+) T cells sorted from blood. These receptors were taken from a woman between 18 and 29 years old in good health.

This clonotype was seen ten or more times. The chain uses TRBV12-3 or TRBV12-4 and TRBJ2-7, with 8 bases aligning to TRBD1. This CDR3 spans 13 amino acids. The V segment lost 7 bases and the J segment 2 bases; nucleotides outside the gene matches: 4. CDR3 sequence reads: CASTSDRAYEQYF. The CDR3 DNA follows: TGTGCCAGCACTTCGGACAGGGCCTACGAGCAGTACTTC.

V gene TRBV11-2 combines with J gene TRBJ2-1, with TRBD2 identical over 13 bases. Germline CDR1 reads SGHAT; CDR2 reads FQNNGV. There are 15 residues in the CDR3. With V trimmed by 5 bases and J by 5 bases, 3 bases remained unmatched. The CDR3 here is CASSLTSGRDNEQFF. The CDR3 coding sequence is TGTGCCAGCAGCCTCACTAGCGGGAGGGACAATGAGCAGTTCTTC.

The genes are TRBV5-1 and TRBJ1-3; no firm D call. The CDR3 runs 14 residues. V was cut by 0 bases and J by 4 bases, with 8 bases left in between. The germline V gene has CDR1 SGHRS and CDR2 YFSETQ. CDR3 nucleotides: TGCGCCAGCAGCTTGGGAGATGTAGGAAACACCATATATTTT. This encodes CASSLGDVGNTIYF.